One TCR beta chain is described in this entry. Its antigen is not identified. These data originate in a study of radiotherapy plus CTLA-4 blockade in lung cancer. Study results and caveats: Subsequent to radiotherapy plus ipilimumab, tumor-derived TCR clones underwent expansion in blood.

TCRdb's table, derived via immunoSEQ multiplex PCR, lists solely in-frame clones and lacks some. The profile shows 75,000 to 100,000 clones, about four fifths of them singletons. Looked up from germline, CDR1 is LNHNV and CDR2 is YYDKDF (reference sequence). Trimming cost V 3 bases and J 0 bases, with 8 bases left between them. The CDR3 is 15 residues long. The receptor's source is a human donor with non-small cell lung cancer who had a partial response to radiotherapy plus ipilimumab. Some clones in this sample may be carry-over from other donors' samples. The chain employs TRBV15 and TRBJ1-4; D ambiguous. Sequencing used peripheral blood, obtained from a patient treated with radiotherapy plus ipilimumab. In nucleotides, the CDR3 is TGTGCCACCAGCAGCGATAGAGCAACTAATGAAAAACTGTTTTTT. As protein: CATSSDRATNEKLFF.